What follows are 15 T cell receptor beta chains derived from one specimen sequenced in a study of T cells after posttransplantation cyclophosphamide. Clones were read by immunoSEQ multiplex PCR, and TCRdb kept only the in-frame ones, dropping some. The data contain 66,000 or so clones, just over 90% of them seen just once; the ten biggest clones take up 2.5% to 3%. The sequencing sample was made of PBMCs. These receptor sequences come from a woman in her thirties in good health and a related stem cell transplant donor.

The chain has TRBV4-1 and TRBJ1-3; D ambiguous. Trimming pared 5 bases from V and 0 bases from J, leaving 14 bases between. Germline V lookup: CDR1 MGHRA, CDR2 YSYEKL. There are 16 residues in the CDR3. The CDR3 DNA is TGCGCCAGCAGCTCTAGGGCCCGCAACTCTGGAAACACCATATATTTT. This gives the protein CASSSRARNSGNTIYF.

The V call is TRBV10-3, the J call TRBJ2-7; D may be TRBD1 or TRBD2 (5 bases each). Looked up from germline, CDR1 is ENHRY and CDR2 is SYGVKD. The CDR3 spans 15 residues. The germline V and J ends were trimmed by 3 bases and 4 bases, with 16 bases remaining between them. The CDR3 spells CAISERGAVAYEQYF. The CDR3 nucleotides are TGTGCCATCAGTGAAAGGGGAGCGGTAGCTTACGAGCAGTACTTC.

This clone occurred once. The chain employs TRBV7-6 and TRBJ1-1; the match to TRBD1 covers 9 bases. Germline V CDR1 and CDR2: SGHVS, FNYEAQ. J gave up 3 bases and V 4 bases, and 3 bases lay outside the gene matches. This CDR3 is built from 14 residues. This CDR3 reads CASSSRDRDTEAFF. CDR3 DNA: TGTGCCAGCAGCTCCCGGGACAGGGACACTGAAGCTTTCTTT.

The count of this clone is one. The gene calls are TRBV7-3 and TRBJ1-1; D uncertain. The CDR3 consists of 14 residues. The germline V gene encodes CDR1 SGHTA and CDR2 FQGTGA. The germline V and J ends were trimmed by 6 bases and 4 bases, with 15 bases remaining between them. The CDR3 DNA reads TGTGCCAGCAGTCCTAGCATTCCCCCCACTGAAGCTTTCTTT. As protein: CASSPSIPPTEAFF.

This chain connects TRBV5-6 to TRBJ2-5, with 9 bases lining up with TRBD1. Germline trimming cut 2 bases from V and 5 bases from J; bases unmatched to any gene: 7. CDR3 length equals 15 residues. Germline loops: CDR1 SGHDT, CDR2 YYEEEE. As DNA, the CDR3 is TGTGCCAGCAGCTTACCGACAGGGGGTATCGAGACCCAGTACTTC. Translating it yields CASSLPTGGIETQYF.

This chain uses TRBV2 with TRBJ2-3, with TRBD2 matching over 9 bases. V shed 7 bases and J 6 bases; nucleotides not matched to a gene: 11. Per the germline V gene, CDR1 is SNHLY and CDR2 is FYNNEI. The CDR3 is 15 amino acids. CDR3 in amino acids: CASKLAGDTSDTQYF. Here the CDR3 DNA reads TGTGCCAGCAAGTTAGCGGGGGATACTTCGGATACGCAGTATTTT.

This chain connects TRBV5-1 to TRBJ1-2; D is unclear. The CDR3 is made up of 14 amino acids. The germline CDR1 and CDR2 sequences are SGHRS and YFSETQ. Trimming took 1 base from V and 2 from J, leaving 9 bases between them. This CDR3 is CASSLNSGNYGYTF. CDR3 sequence (DNA): TGCGCCAGCAGCTTGAATTCAGGCAACTATGGCTACACCTTC.

The chain combines TRBV11-2 with TRBJ1-5; no clear D gene. With 5 bases removed from V and 0 bases from J, the gap between germline ends came to 11 bases. This CDR3 is built from 15 residues. The germline CDR1 and CDR2 sequences are SGHAT and FQNNGV. The CDR3 DNA follows: TGTGCCAGCAGCCTAAACGGCTTTAGCAATCAGCCCCAGCATTTT. This gives the protein CASSLNGFSNQPQHF.

The V gene is TRBV19, the J gene TRBJ2-3, with a tentative D call TRBD1 (6 bases). This CDR3 contains 17 residues. Per the germline V gene, CDR1 is LNHDA and CDR2 is SQIVND (reference sequence). Trimming took off 5 bases at V and 0 bases at J, with 18 bases between the two ends. The CDR3 loop reads CASSALGHLTSTDTQYF. CDR3 nucleotides: TGTGCCAGTAGTGCCTTGGGACATCTTACTAGCACAGATACGCAGTATTTT.

The chain uses TRBV7-6 and TRBJ2-1; no firm D call. V shed 1 base and J shed 6 bases, with 10 bases lying between them. Germline V gives CDR1 SGHVS, CDR2 FNYEAQ. This CDR3 has 14 amino acids. Written as DNA, the CDR3 is TGTGCCAGCAGCTTAGGGGTTCAGGTCAATGAGCAGTTCTTC. This codes for CASSLGVQVNEQFF.

The V call is TRBV21-1, the J call TRBJ1-2; the table's D call, TRBD1, was not checked against the DNA. TRBV21-1 is shown as a pseudogene. CDR3 size: 14 residues. CDR3 loop: CASRKQGKCYGYTF. For the CDR3, the DNA is TGTGCCAGCAGAAAACAGGGGAAGTGCTATGGCTACACCTTC.

The V gene is TRBV25-1, the J gene TRBJ1-5; D unresolved. This CDR3 spans 16 amino acids. With 8 bases removed from V and 1 base from J, the gap between germline ends came to 18 bases. Looked up from germline, CDR1 is MGHDK and CDR2 is SYGVNS. DNA of the CDR3: TGTGCCAGCTCACCGTCGTTTGGGTCAAGCAATCAGCCCCAGCATTTT. This translates into CASSPSFGSSNQPQHF.

The chain uses TRBV2 and TRBJ2-7; TRBD1 is a possible D gene (7 bases). CDR3 length equals 16 residues. Germline CDR1 SNHLY, CDR2 FYNNEI. The V and J ends lost 8 bases and 1 base respectively, with 21 bases between them. The CDR3 is CASAWSGGSRSYEQYF. CDR3 DNA sequence: TGTGCCAGCGCATGGTCAGGGGGGTCTCGATCCTACGAGCAGTACTTC.

This clone occurred once. The rearrangement uses TRBV15 and TRBJ1-4; D perhaps matches TRBD1 (6 bases). This CDR3 is built from 14 residues. CDR1 and CDR2 from the germline V gene are LNHNV and YYDKDF (reference sequence). V was cut by 5 bases and J by 10 bases, with 17 bases left in between. Written as DNA, the CDR3 is TGTGCCACCAGCCGGGACAACCAGTCCGGAAAACTGTTTTTT. Residues: CATSRDNQSGKLFF.

This chain's CDR3 is CASSLGPWENTIYF. CDR3 DNA: TGCGCCAGTTCTCTGGGACCATGGGAAAACACCATATATTTT. The gene calls are TRBV10-1 and TRBJ1-3; TRBD1 might be the D (5 bases). V lost 9 bases to trimming and J lost 6 bases, with 18 bases between them. Germline V gene sequence: CDR1 WNHNN, CDR2 SYGVQD (reference sequence). The CDR3 is made up of 14 amino acids.